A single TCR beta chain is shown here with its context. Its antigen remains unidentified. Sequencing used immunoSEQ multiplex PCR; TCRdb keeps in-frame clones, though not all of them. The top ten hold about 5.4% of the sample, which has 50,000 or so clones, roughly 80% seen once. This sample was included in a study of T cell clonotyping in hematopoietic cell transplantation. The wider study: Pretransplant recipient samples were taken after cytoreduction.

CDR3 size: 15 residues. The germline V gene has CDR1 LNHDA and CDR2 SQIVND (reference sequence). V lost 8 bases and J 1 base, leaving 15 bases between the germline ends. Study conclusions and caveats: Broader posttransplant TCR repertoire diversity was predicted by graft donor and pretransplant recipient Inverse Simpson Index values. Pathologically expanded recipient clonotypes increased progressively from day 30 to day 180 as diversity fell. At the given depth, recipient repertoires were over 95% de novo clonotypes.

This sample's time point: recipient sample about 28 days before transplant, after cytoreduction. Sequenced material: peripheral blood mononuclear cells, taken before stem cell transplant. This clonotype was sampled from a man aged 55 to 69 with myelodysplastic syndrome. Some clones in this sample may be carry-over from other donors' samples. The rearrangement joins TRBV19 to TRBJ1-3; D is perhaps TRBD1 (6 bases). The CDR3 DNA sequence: TGTGCCAGTCGAATTGGGGGGCAGTCTGGAAACACCATATATTTT. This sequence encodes CASRIGGQSGNTIYF.